The T cell receptor (beta chain) under discussion was sequenced for a study of neoadjuvant anti-PD-1 for oral cavity cancer. At the level of the study: Before surgery, most patients got three to four biweekly 3 mg/kg nivolumab doses. Around day 43, patients without progression received a fourth nivolumab dose before surgery.

Patients were newly diagnosed with stage II-IVA oral cavity squamous cell carcinoma without prior systemic or radiation treatment. Clones were read by immunoSEQ multiplex PCR, and TCRdb kept only the in-frame ones, dropping some. The table includes around 60,000 clones, approximately 80% detected once. The CDR3 sequence is 13 residues long. Germline V CDR1 and CDR2: MGHDK, SYGVNS. With 4 bases removed from V and 8 bases from J, the gap between germline ends came to 14 bases. The genes are TRBV25-1 and TRBJ1-2; TRBD1 might be the D (5 bases). The TCR was taken from a person between 40 and 79 years old with oral cavity squamous cell carcinoma. Sequences were derived from PBMCs, sampled before nivolumab (anti-PD-1) treatment. The CDR3 protein is CASSAQQVWGYTF. CDR3 DNA: TGTGCCAGCAGTGCCCAACAGGTGTGGGGCTACACCTTC.